The next 28 T cell receptor beta chains were all read from a single sample in a study of vaccination effects on CD4 cells after COVID-19. Pools of viral peptides were used by the ViraFEST assay to expand antigen-specific CD4+ T cells ahead of sequencing. Culture proceeded for 10 days, and CD4+ T cells were then isolated. Participants were vaccinated with two doses of either the BNT162b2 or mRNA-1273 vaccine. These receptors have no identified antigens. Using immunoSEQ multiplex PCR, the repertoire was profiled, and TCRdb retains in-frame clones only, with some absent. The data hold tens of thousands of clones, with around 70% observed a single time. This specimen consisted of CD4+ T cells from PBMCs cultured with HCoV-OC43 spike peptides, obtained after COVID-19 vaccination. Subset denoted: HCoV-OC43 spike overlapping peptide pool stimulation. The source is a human donor who received a COVID-19 vaccine.

The chain employs TRBV19 and TRBJ2-1, with a weak D call TRBD1 (5 bases). Trimming pared 3 bases from V and 10 bases from J, leaving 10 bases between. The CDR3 is made up of 12 amino acids. Germline assignment: CDR1 LNHDA and CDR2 SQIVND (reference sequence). The CDR3 here is CASSISGHEQFF. In nucleotides, the CDR3 is TGTGCCAGTAGTATCTCCGGACACGAGCAGTTCTTC.

This clone was seen only a few times. This chain joins TRBV10-1 and TRBJ1-2; TRBD1 agrees at 7 bases. This CDR3 is 16 amino acids long. The germline gives CDR1 WNHNN, CDR2 SYGVQD (reference sequence). Trimming cost V 4 bases and J 4 bases; bases outside gene matches: 12. CDR3 loop: CASSGPKLGQIYGYTF. CDR3 nucleotides: TGCGCCAGCAGTGGTCCGAAACTGGGACAGATCTATGGCTACACCTTC.

The chain employs TRBV5-4 and TRBJ2-5; D is perhaps TRBD2 (7 bases). The CDR3 totals 12 residues. V was shortened by 10 bases and J by 5 bases, with 15 bases between the two germline ends. Looked up from germline, CDR1 is SGHNT and CDR2 is YYREEE (reference sequence). In DNA, the CDR3 is TGTGCCTACCTGCGGGGGCGGGAGACCCAGTACTTC. Translating it yields CAYLRGRETQYF.

This clone was recorded only once. The V call is TRBV23-1, the J call TRBJ1-5; D perhaps matches TRBD1 (6 bases). TRBV23-1 is assigned to the ORF class and has an uncertain function. The CDR3 covers 18 residues. V lost 0 bases to trimming and J lost 0 bases, with 15 bases between them. The CDR3 coding sequence is TGCGCCAGCAGTCAATCTCCAGGGACAAACAATAGCAATCAGCCCCAGCATTTT. It translates to CASSQSPGTNNSNQPQHF.

A few counts support this clone. This rearrangement joins TRBV11-2 to TRBJ2-7; D possibly matches TRBD1 or TRBD2 (5 bases each). This CDR3 spans 13 amino acids. V lost 5 bases, J lost 3 bases, and 11 bases lay in between. Germline V lookup: CDR1 SGHAT, CDR2 FQNNGV. The CDR3 spells CASSEGRIYEQYF. The CDR3 DNA reads as TGTGCCAGCAGCGAGGGACGGATCTACGAGCAGTACTTC.

In this sample, this clone turned up a few times. The genes are TRBV6-5 and TRBJ1-2; D may be TRBD1 (5 bases). CDR3 size: 14 residues. Trimming removed 8 bases from V and 2 bases from J, with 15 bases in between. Per the germline V gene, CDR1 is MNHEY and CDR2 is SVGAGI. CDR3 region: CASRRGSGNYGYTF. The CDR3 DNA follows: TGTGCCAGCCGGCGGGGGTCGGGCAACTATGGCTACACCTTC.

The genes are TRBV6-5 and TRBJ2-7, with D possibly being TRBD2 (5 bases). Trimming took 7 bases from V and 1 from J, leaving 11 bases between them. The CDR3 is 13 amino acids. CDR1 and CDR2 from the germline V gene are MNHEY and SVGAGI. In nucleotides, the CDR3 is TGTGCCAGCACCCCTGGCGGGTCCTACGAGCAGTACTTC. It encodes CASTPGGSYEQYF.

The genes are TRBV10-3 and TRBJ1-5; 7 bases fit TRBD1. CDR3 length: 17 amino acids. Looked up from germline, CDR1 is ENHRY and CDR2 is SYGVKD. The V gene end was trimmed by 0 bases and the J gene end by 4 bases; junction bases not matched to a gene: 9. The DNA for the CDR3 is TGTGCCATCAGTGAGTCGTTAGGGGGCGACCTAAATCAGCCCCAGCATTTT. It yields the protein CAISESLGGDLNQPQHF.

Worth noting for this clone: The junction does not match germline at one end; this may be a read error. This chain joins TRBV7-9 and TRBJ1-2; D gene unclear. The germline CDR1 and CDR2 sequences are SEHNR and FQNEAQ (reference sequence). This CDR3 comprises 8 residues. Here the CDR3 DNA reads TGTGCCAGCAGCATAAGTACTTTC. This gives the protein CASSISTF.

This clone was observed a few times. This sequence joins TRBV10-3 and TRBJ2-3, with 11 positions matching TRBD2. After removal of 0 bases from V and 1 base from J, the junction contained 6 bases not matched to a gene. The germline gives CDR1 ENHRY, CDR2 SYGVKD. The CDR3 is made up of 18 amino acids. The CDR3 sequence: CAISESYPTSGGTDTQYF. The CDR3 DNA is TGTGCCATCAGTGAGTCATACCCGACTAGCGGGGGCACAGATACGCAGTATTTT.

J is TRBJ2-1 and V is TRBV5-1, with 15 bases aligning to TRBD2. The CDR3 has 16 amino acids. CDR1 and CDR2 (germline): SGHRS, YFSETQ. J gave up 9 bases and V 4 bases, and 8 bases lay outside the gene matches. CDR3 DNA sequence: TGCGCCAGCAGCAGCGGACTAGCGGGGGGGTTTGTTGAGCAGTTCTTC. Translating gives CASSSGLAGGFVEQFF.

The V and J genes are TRBV2 and TRBJ1-6; TRBD1 matches 8 bases. Germline CDR1 is SNHLY and CDR2 is FYNNEI. This CDR3 spans 15 amino acids. J lost 10 bases, V lost 6 bases, and 11 bases had no gene match. CDR3 loop: CASSPRTGNWSPLHF. The CDR3 DNA sequence: TGTGCCAGCAGCCCCAGGACAGGGAACTGGTCACCCCTCCACTTT. Full variable domain (rest looked up from reference TRBV2 and TRBJ1-6): EPEVTQTPSHQVTQMGQEVILRCVPISNHLYFYWYRQILGQKVEFLVSFYNNEISEKSEIFDDQFSVERPDGSNFTLKIRSTKLEDSAMYFCASSPRTGNWSPLHFGNGTRLTVT.

The chain's CDR3 is CASSLVGGGQSNEQFF. CDR3 DNA: TGCGCCAGCAGCTTGGTTGGGGGTGGGCAGAGCAATGAGCAGTTCTTC. The chain joins TRBV5-1 to TRBJ2-1; either TRBD1 or TRBD2 may fit D (5 bases each). The V and J ends lost 0 bases and 6 bases respectively, with 16 bases between them. This CDR3 region has 16 residues. CDR1 and CDR2 from the germline V gene are SGHRS and YFSETQ.

J is TRBJ2-3 and V is TRBV7-2; 7 nucleotides agree with TRBD2. V was pared by 5 bases and J by 4 bases, with 3 bases of the junction left unmatched. The CDR3 extends over 13 amino acids. The V gene's germline CDR1 is SGHTA and CDR2 FQGNSA. The CDR3 spells CASSLAGADTQYF. In DNA form, the CDR3 reads TGTGCCAGCAGCCTGGCGGGGGCAGATACGCAGTATTTT.

The rearrangement joins TRBV20-1 to TRBJ2-5; tentative D call: TRBD2 (7 bases). CDR3 length equals 16 residues. V lost 3 bases to trimming and J lost 0 bases, with 17 bases between them. Germline CDR1 and CDR2: DFQATT and SNEGSKA (reference sequence). The DNA for the CDR3 is TGCAGTGCTAGTGGGTCGGCGGGGGCGTACCAAGAGACCCAGTACTTC. This encodes CSASGSAGAYQETQYF.

The chain has TRBV5-1 and TRBJ1-1, with TRBD1 as a possible D gene (5 bases). V shed 2 bases and J shed 5 bases, with 10 bases lying between them. The CDR3 has 13 amino acids. Germline lookup yields CDR1 SGHRS and CDR2 YFSETQ. This CDR3 reads CASSFQGGTEAFF. CDR3 nucleotide sequence: TGCGCCAGCAGCTTCCAGGGTGGGACTGAAGCTTTCTTT.

The rearrangement uses TRBV7-9 and TRBJ1-3; D might be TRBD1 (6 bases). Trimming shortened V by 6 bases and J by 1 base, and 10 bases separated the two germline ends. CDR3 size: 14 residues. CDR1 is SEHNR, CDR2 FQNEAQ, per germline (reference sequence). The CDR3 nucleotides are TGTGCCAGCAGACCTCAGGGGTCTGGAAACACCATATATTTT. Its protein product is CASRPQGSGNTIYF.

This chain connects TRBV5-1 to TRBJ2-3; no clear D gene. Germline V CDR1 and CDR2: SGHRS, YFSETQ. This CDR3 has 15 amino acids. The germline V and J ends were trimmed by 5 bases and 2 bases, with 15 bases remaining between them. The CDR3 loop reads CASSLAQINTDTQYF. As DNA, the CDR3 is TGCGCCAGCAGTCTGGCTCAGATAAACACAGATACGCAGTATTTT. The full variable domain, completed using reference TRBV5-1 and TRBJ2-3, is KAGVTQTPRYLIKTRGQQVTLSCSPISGHRSVSWYQQTPGQGLQFLFEYFSETQRNKGNFPGRFSGRQFSNSRSEMNVSTLELGDSALYLCASSLAQINTDTQYFGPGTRLTVL.

This chain links TRBV30 with TRBJ1-6; a possible D gene is TRBD1 (6 bases). The V end was cut by 4 bases, the J end by 0 bases, with 10 bases between. Germline V gives CDR1 GTSNPN, CDR2 SVGIG (reference sequence). The CDR3 is 15 amino acids. The CDR3 region is CAWTRGGSYNSPLHF. The DNA for the CDR3 is TGTGCCTGGACGAGGGGGGGCTCCTATAATTCACCCCTCCACTTT.

The chain uses TRBV12-3 or TRBV12-4 and TRBJ2-7, with no clear D. Trimming left V 2 bases short and J 4 bases short, with 6 bases between. The CDR3 is 12 residues long. The CDR3 region is CASSLWRYEQYF. CDR3 DNA sequence: TGTGCCAGCAGTTTATGGCGTTACGAGCAGTACTTC.

V usage is TRBV25-1 and J usage is TRBJ2-6; maybe TRBD2 (6 bases). This CDR3 contains 17 residues. Germline V gene data show CDR1 as MGHDK and CDR2 as SYGVNS. The V gene lost 0 bases and the J gene lost 4 bases, with 13 bases spanning the gap. The CDR3 loop reads CASSEYGGSSGANVLTF. The CDR3 coding sequence is TGTGCCAGCAGTGAATACGGGGGTTCTTCCGGGGCCAACGTCCTGACTTTC.

This clone was seen just once. The V and J genes are TRBV28 and TRBJ1-4, with 7 bases aligning to TRBD1. Germline loops: CDR1 MDHEN, CDR2 SYDVKM. The CDR3 consists of 15 residues. V lost 5 bases to trimming and J lost 8 bases; unmatched junction nucleotides: 11. CDR3 DNA: TGTGCCAGCAGTCCCGGGACAGTAAGTGTCGAAAAACTGTTTTTT. This sequence encodes CASSPGTVSVEKLFF.

V and J are TRBV13 and TRBJ1-2; 7 positions match TRBD1. Germline assignment: CDR1 PRHDT and CDR2 FYEKMQ (reference sequence). CDR3 length: 12 residues. V lost 5 bases and J lost 14; bases outside the gene matches: 11. CDR3 bases: TGTGCCAGCAGCCCCCGACAGGGTATTAGGACCTTC. Translated, it gives CASSPRQGIRTF.

The V call is TRBV19, the J call TRBJ1-1; 9 bases agree with TRBD1. CDR3 length: 14 residues. The germline gives CDR1 LNHDA, CDR2 SQIVND (reference sequence). Trimming cost V 7 bases and J 5 bases; bases outside gene matches: 8. The CDR3 sequence: CASTGTGWGTEAFF. As DNA, the CDR3 is TGTGCCAGTACCGGGACAGGGTGGGGAACTGAAGCTTTCTTT.

The chain recombines TRBV29-1 with TRBJ2-1; 7 bases fit TRBD2. The ends lost 4 bases at V and 3 bases at J; junction bases unmatched: 9. This CDR3 region has 15 residues. CDR1 and CDR2 (germline): SQVTM, ANQGSEA. The CDR3 region is CSVAPVAGVYNEQFF. The CDR3 nucleotides read TGCAGCGTTGCCCCTGTGGCGGGAGTCTACAATGAGCAGTTCTTC.

The chain links TRBV6-6 to TRBJ1-4; D is undetermined. There are 14 residues in the CDR3. Germline CDR1 reads MNHNY; CDR2 reads SVGAGI (reference sequence). V was clipped by 6 bases and J by 8 bases, with 16 bases between them. The DNA of the CDR3 is TGTGCCAGCAGCCCGGGGAGATTAGACGAAAAACTGTTTTTT. It yields the protein CASSPGRLDEKLFF.

This clone was seen once. V is TRBV6-5 and J is TRBJ2-2, with no clear D. Trimming cost V 6 bases and J 6 bases, with 5 bases left between them. CDR1 is MNHEY, CDR2 SVGAGI, per germline. CDR3 length equals 11 residues. The CDR3 coding sequence is TGTGCCAGCAGCCGGTCCGGGGAGCTGTTTTTT. It yields the protein CASSRSGELFF.

The rearrangement links TRBV6-5 to TRBJ2-7, with D maybe TRBD1 (6 bases). The CDR3 totals 15 residues. Germline CDR1 reads MNHEY; CDR2 reads SVGAGI. Trimming shortened V by 5 bases and J by 0 bases, and 14 bases separated the two germline ends. The CDR3 sequence is CASSTRDILSYEQYF. In nucleotides, the CDR3 is TGTGCCAGCAGTACTCGGGACATTCTCTCCTACGAGCAGTACTTC.